The rows below give T cell receptor beta chains drawn from one sample of a study of Graves' ophthalmopathy and Graves' hyperthyroidism. TCRdb ran MiXCR on the multiplex PCR reads and lists one entry per CDR3 protein. The sample holds almost 750,000 distinct CDR3 sequences; roughly 41% are singletons and the top ten take 40% to 45%. The sample comprised peripheral blood. These receptors were taken from an adult man with Graves' ophthalmopathy. Each CDR3 is given with its conserved first and last residue. Each record gives: V gene, J gene, D gene, clone size, CDR3 protein. A D gene is named only where the DNA matches it firmly. Size is stated for part of the rows, as once, few or many counts, or as a class when the clone is expanded.

V: TRBV12-3/TRBV12-4; J: TRBJ2-6; D: -; size: -; CDR3: CASRSNVGSGANVLTF
V: TRBV29-1; J: TRBJ2-7; D: TRBD1; size: few; CDR3: CSVEEGSEQGGYEQYF
V: TRBV7-2; J: TRBJ1-3; D: -; size: few; CDR3: CASSFGPQHSGNTIYF
V: TRBV2; J: TRBJ2-7; D: -; size: -; CDR3: CDRQDYEQYF
V: TRBV29-1; J: TRBJ2-7; D: -; size: -; CDR3: CSVVSGANSYEQYF
V: TRBV10-3; J: TRBJ1-6; D: -; size: -; CDR3: CAISSSGTASSDSPLHF
V: TRBV10-3; J: TRBJ2-5; D: -; size: many; CDR3: CAISDYDRQETQYF
V: TRBV11-1; J: TRBJ2-1; D: -; size: -; CDR3: CASSLVKSNEQFF
V: TRBV29-1; J: TRBJ2-7; D: TRBD1; size: -; CDR3: CSQPGQGVASEQYF
V: TRBV11-1; J: TRBJ2-7; D: TRBD1; size: -; CDR3: CASTRTGLEGEQYF
V: TRBV6-5; J: TRBJ2-5; D: -; size: many; CDR3: CASSYTQGNRETQYF
V: TRBV6-5; J: TRBJ1-6; D: -; size: few; CDR3: CASSDLSLTGYSPLHF
V: TRBV7-9; J: TRBJ2-7; D: -; size: many; CDR3: CASSLERAYEQYF
V: TRBV10-3; J: TRBJ1-5; D: -; size: -; CDR3: CASRADWGSNQPQHF
V: TRBV20-1; J: TRBJ1-6; D: -; size: few; CDR3: CSAPRIGRRTLHF